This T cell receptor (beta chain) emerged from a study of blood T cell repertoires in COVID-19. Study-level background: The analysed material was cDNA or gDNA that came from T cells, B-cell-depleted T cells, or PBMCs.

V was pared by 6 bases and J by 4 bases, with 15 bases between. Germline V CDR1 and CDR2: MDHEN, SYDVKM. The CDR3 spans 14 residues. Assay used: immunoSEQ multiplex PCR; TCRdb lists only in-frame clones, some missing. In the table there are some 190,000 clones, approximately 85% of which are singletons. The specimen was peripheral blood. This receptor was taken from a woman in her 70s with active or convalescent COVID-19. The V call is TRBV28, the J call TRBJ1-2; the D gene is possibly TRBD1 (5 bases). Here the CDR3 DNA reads TGTGCCAGCAGGAGGGGACTGTCTGGCTATGGCTACACCTTC. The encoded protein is CASRRGLSGYGYTF.